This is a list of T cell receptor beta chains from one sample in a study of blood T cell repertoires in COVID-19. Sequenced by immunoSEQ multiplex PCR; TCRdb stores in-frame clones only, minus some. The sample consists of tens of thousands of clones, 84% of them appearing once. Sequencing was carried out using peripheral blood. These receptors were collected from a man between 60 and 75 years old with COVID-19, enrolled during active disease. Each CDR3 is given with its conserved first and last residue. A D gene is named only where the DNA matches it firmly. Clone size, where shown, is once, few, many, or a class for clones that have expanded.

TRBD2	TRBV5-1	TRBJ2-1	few	CASINLSGRDNEQFF	TGCGCCAGCATCAACCTTAGCGGGAGGGACAATGAGCAGTTCTTC
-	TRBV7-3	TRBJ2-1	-	CASSWSPQSSYNEQFF	TGTGCCAGCAGCTGGAGCCCCCAAAGTTCCTACAATGAGCAGTTCTTC
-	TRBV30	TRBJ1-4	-	CAWSDQTGANEKLFF	TGTGCCTGGAGTGACCAGACAGGCGCAAATGAAAAACTGTTTTTT
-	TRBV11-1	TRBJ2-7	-	CASSFTSSYEQYF	TGTGCCAGCAGCTTTACTAGCTCCTACGAGCAGTACTTC
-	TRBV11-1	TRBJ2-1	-	CASSGTVNEQFF	TGTGCCAGCAGCGGGACTGTAAATGAGCAGTTCTTC
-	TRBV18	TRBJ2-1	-	CASTAPRGAGGYNEQFF	TGTGCCAGCACGGCACCCAGGGGCGCAGGAGGATACAATGAGCAGTTCTTC
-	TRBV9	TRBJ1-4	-	CASSAPSGGNEKLFF	TGTGCCAGCAGCGCCCCCTCCGGGGGTAATGAAAAACTGTTTTTT
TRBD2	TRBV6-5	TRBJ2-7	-	CASSYGGTSGYEQYF	TGTGCCAGCAGTTACGGCGGGACTAGCGGCTACGAGCAGTACTTC
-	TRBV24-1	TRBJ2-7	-	CATSDFVGDEQYF	TGTGCCACCAGTGATTTTGTAGGGGACGAGCAGTACTTC
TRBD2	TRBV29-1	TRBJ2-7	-	CSAGRGDGAYEQYF	TGCAGCGCTGGTCGGGGGGACGGAGCCTACGAGCAGTACTTC
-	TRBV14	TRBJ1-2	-	CASSPTGLVNYGYTF	TGTGCCAGCAGCCCCACAGGGTTGGTTAACTATGGCTACACCTTC
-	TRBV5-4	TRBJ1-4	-	CALARGAGANEKLFF	TGTGCCCTCGCCCGGGGGGCGGGAGCTAATGAAAAACTGTTTTTT
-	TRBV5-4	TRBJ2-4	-	CASSLGSVLTENIQYF	TGTGCCAGCAGCTTGGGTTCGGTACTTACAGAAAACATTCAGTACTTC
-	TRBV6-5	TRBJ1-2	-	CASRVGGTSYGYTF	TGTGCCAGCAGGGTGGGGGGGACATCCTATGGCTACACCTTC
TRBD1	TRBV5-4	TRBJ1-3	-	CASSNRDRAPSGNTIYF	TGTGCCAGCAGCAACCGGGACAGGGCACCCTCAGGAAACACCATATATTTT
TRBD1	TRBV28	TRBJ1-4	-	CASSPTGESEKLFF	TGTGCCAGCAGTCCAACAGGGGAGAGTGAAAAACTGTTTTTT
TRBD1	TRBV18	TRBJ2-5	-	CASSPPTGQETQYF	TGTGCCAGCTCACCACCGACAGGGCAAGAGACCCAGTACTTC
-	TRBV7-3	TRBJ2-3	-	CASSLSVSTDTQYF	TGTGCCAGCAGCTTATCGGTGTCCACAGATACGCAGTATTTT
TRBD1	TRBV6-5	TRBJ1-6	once	CASSVDRGTHF	TGTGCCAGCAGCGTCGACAGGGGAACCCACTTT
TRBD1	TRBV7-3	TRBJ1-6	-	CASSLTGQGISPLHF	TGTGCCAGCAGCCTAACGGGACAGGGGATTTCACCCCTCCACTTT
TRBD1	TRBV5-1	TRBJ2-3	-	CASSQGSGGTASTDTQYF	TGCGCCAGCAGCCAAGGATCAGGGGGCACCGCTAGCACAGATACGCAGTATTTT
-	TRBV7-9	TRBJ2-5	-	CASSLVHPETQYF	TGTGCCAGCAGCTTAGTTCATCCAGAGACCCAGTACTTC
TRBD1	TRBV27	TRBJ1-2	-	CVSSPTPGQAYYGYTF	TGTGTCAGCAGTCCCACTCCCGGACAGGCCTACTATGGCTACACCTTC
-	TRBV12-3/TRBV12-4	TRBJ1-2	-	CASSQGRNYGYTF	TGTGCCAGCAGCCAGGGGCGCAACTATGGCTACACCTTC
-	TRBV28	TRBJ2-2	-	CASTEAYLTTGELFF	TGTGCCAGCACCGAGGCGTACCTAACCACCGGGGAGCTGTTTTTT
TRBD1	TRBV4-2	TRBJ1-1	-	CASSRQGNTEAFF	TGTGCCAGCAGCCGACAGGGGAACACTGAAGCTTTCTTT
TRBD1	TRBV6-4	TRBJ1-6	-	CASNRDRVFYNSPLHF	TGTGCCAGCAACCGGGACAGGGTTTTTTATAATTCACCCCTCCACTTT
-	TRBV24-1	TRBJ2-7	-	CATSDPRGTYEQYF	TGTGCCACCAGTGACCCCCGAGGGACCTACGAGCAGTACTTC
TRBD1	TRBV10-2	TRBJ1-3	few	CASRSTGGSGNTIYF	TGCGCCAGCAGGTCGACAGGGGGATCTGGAAACACCATATATTTT
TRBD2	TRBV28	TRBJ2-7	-	CASSQGTSGGTEQYF	TGTGCCAGCAGTCAAGGGACTAGCGGGGGCACCGAGCAGTACTTC
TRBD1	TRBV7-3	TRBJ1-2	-	CASSSGQDYGYTF	TGTGCCAGCAGCTCAGGACAGGACTATGGCTACACCTTC
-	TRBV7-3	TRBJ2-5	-	CASSLNSRSGETQYF	TGTGCCAGCAGCCTAAACTCCCGGTCTGGAGAGACCCAGTACTTC
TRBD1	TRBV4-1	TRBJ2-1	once	CASSPQLTGTGVYNEQFF	TGCGCCAGCAGCCCTCAACTAACTGGGACAGGGGTTTACAATGAGCAGTTCTTC
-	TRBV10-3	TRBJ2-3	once	CAISQNPLGEGTDTQYF	TGTGCCATCAGCCAAAACCCTCTAGGAGAGGGCACAGATACGCAGTATTTT
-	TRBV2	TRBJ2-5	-	CASSEERGRTQYF	TGTGCCAGCAGTGAAGAGAGAGGGAGAACCCAGTACTTC
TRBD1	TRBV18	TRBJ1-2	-	CASSPSAGGDGYTF	TGTGCCAGCTCACCATCAGCAGGGGGCGACGGCTACACCTTC
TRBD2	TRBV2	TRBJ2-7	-	CASKPRTSGTYEQYF	TGTGCCAGCAAGCCCAGGACTAGCGGGACCTACGAGCAGTACTTC
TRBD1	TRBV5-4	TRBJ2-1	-	CASSRTGQGRSYNEQFF	TGTGCCAGCAGCCGAACGGGACAGGGAAGGTCCTACAATGAGCAGTTCTTC
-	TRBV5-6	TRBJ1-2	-	CASSLLDSLYGYTF	TGTGCCAGCAGCTTATTGGACAGTCTCTATGGCTACACCTTC
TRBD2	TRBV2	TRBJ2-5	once	CASSFRGGQETQYF	TGTGCCAGCAGCTTCCGGGGGGGGCAAGAGACCCAGTACTTC
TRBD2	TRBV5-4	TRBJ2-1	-	CASSLDGGSSYNEQFF	TGTGCCAGCAGCTTGGACGGCGGGAGCTCCTACAATGAGCAGTTCTTC
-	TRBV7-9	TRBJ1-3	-	CASSPQGPESGNTIYF	TGTGCCAGCAGCCCACAGGGACCGGAATCTGGAAACACCATATATTTT
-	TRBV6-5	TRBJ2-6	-	CASSSTQDSGANVLTF	TGTGCCAGCAGTTCTACTCAGGACTCTGGGGCCAACGTCCTGACTTTC
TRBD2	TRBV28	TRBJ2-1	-	CASIAGGSYNEQFF	TGTGCCAGCATAGCGGGGGGCTCCTACAATGAGCAGTTCTTC
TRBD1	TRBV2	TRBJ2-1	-	CASSGDRSYNEQFF	TGTGCCAGCAGCGGGGACAGGAGTTACAATGAGCAGTTCTTC
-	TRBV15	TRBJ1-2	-	CATSREEARGYTF	TGTGCCACCAGCAGAGAAGAGGCGAGGGGCTACACCTTC
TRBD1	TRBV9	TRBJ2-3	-	CASSWAGTGVTDTQYF	TGTGCCAGCAGCTGGGCCGGGACAGGGGTCACAGATACGCAGTATTTT
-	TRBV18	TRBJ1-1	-	CASSPPAAGLDTEAFF	TGTGCCAGCTCACCACCGGCAGCCGGCCTAGACACTGAAGCTTTCTTT
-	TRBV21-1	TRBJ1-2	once	CASSKARIGAANYGYTF	TGTGCCAGCAGCAAAGCCCGTATCGGTGCGGCTAACTATGGCTACACCTTC
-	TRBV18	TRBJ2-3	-	CASSPLTGSEDTQYF	TGTGCCAGCTCACCACTAACAGGGAGTGAAGATACGCAGTATTTT
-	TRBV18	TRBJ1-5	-	CASSEQGNQPQHF	TGTGCCAGCTCAGAACAGGGCAATCAGCCCCAGCATTTT
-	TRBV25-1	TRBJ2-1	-	CASSEWDLYNEQFF	TGTGCCAGCAGTGAATGGGACTTGTACAATGAGCAGTTCTTC
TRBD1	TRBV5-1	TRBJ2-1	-	CASSSTGVDGDEQFF	TGCGCCAGCAGCTCGACAGGGGTCGATGGAGATGAGCAGTTCTTC
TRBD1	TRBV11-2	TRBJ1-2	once	CASSLDAGQLNYGYTF	TGTGCCAGCAGCTTAGACGCGGGACAGCTTAACTATGGCTACACCTTC